One sample yielded the 15 T cell receptor beta chains listed below, sequenced in a study of T cell repertoires in cytomegalovirus infection. Each CDR3 protein gets one entry after TCRdb re-called the reads with MiXCR. The sample includes 200,000 to 250,000 distinct CDR3 sequences, approximately 38% of them seen just once. For these TCRs, the target antigens are not known. The material sequenced was CD8+ T cells from cultured PBMCs, taken from culture after CMV antigen stimulation. Receptors originate from a human donor in good health (CMV status not recorded). Some clones in this sample may be carry-over from other donors' samples.

This clonotype came up a few times. The chain carries TRBV12-5 and TRBJ2-1; 9 positions match TRBD1. CDR1 is LGHNT, CDR2 FRNRAP, per germline. Trimming at V came to 6 bases and at J to 8 bases, leaving 8 bases not matched to a gene. This CDR3 has 14 amino acids. In nucleotides, the CDR3 is TGTGCTAGTGGCCTAGGGACAGGGTTTCATGAGCAGTTCTTC. It translates to CASGLGTGFHEQFF.

This clonotype was found many times. This rearrangement joins TRBV7-9 to TRBJ2-5; D is unclear. CDR1 SEHNR and CDR2 FQNEAQ come from the germline V gene (reference sequence). The CDR3 has 14 amino acids. V was pared by 1 base and J by 1 base, with 7 bases between. CDR3 DNA: TGTGCCAGCAGCTTAGGGGCCCTCCAAGAGACCCAGTACTTC. It codes for CASSLGALQETQYF.

The chain couples TRBV20-1 to TRBJ2-1; perhaps TRBD1 as D (6 bases). Germline V lookup: CDR1 DFQATT, CDR2 SNEGSKA (reference sequence). The ends were cut back, 2 bases at V and 1 base at J, with 18 bases in the middle. CDR3 length: 17 residues. The CDR3 spells CSARPPAGDGSYNEQFF. The CDR3 nucleotides read TGCAGTGCTAGACCCCCCGCAGGGGATGGGTCCTACAATGAGCAGTTCTTC.

The rearrangement joins TRBV12-3 or TRBV12-4 to TRBJ1-1; D remains ambiguous. V was cut by 5 bases and J by 3 bases, with 13 bases left in between. The CDR3 consists of 14 residues. This chain's CDR3 is CASSASVDHTEAFF. CDR3 nucleotides: TGTGCCAGCAGTGCCTCGGTGGATCACACTGAAGCTTTCTTT.

V usage is TRBV2 and J usage is TRBJ2-3; tentatively, D is TRBD1 (6 bases). The V end was cut by 0 bases, the J end by 6 bases, with 10 bases between. Germline values: CDR1 SNHLY, CDR2 FYNNEI. The CDR3 is made up of 14 amino acids. This chain's CDR3 is CASSEANRVDTQYF. In DNA, the CDR3 is TGTGCCAGCAGTGAAGCGAACAGGGTGGATACGCAGTATTTT. Combining the CDR3 with reference TRBV2 and TRBJ2-3 gives the whole variable domain EPEVTQTPSHQVTQMGQEVILRCVPISNHLYFYWYRQILGQKVEFLVSFYNNEISEKSEIFDDQFSVERPDGSNFTLKIRSTKLEDSAMYFCASSEANRVDTQYFGPGTRLTVL.

The sample holds a few counts of this clonotype. The CDR3 sequence is CASSTPGTDQETQYF. CDR3 nucleotides: TGTGCCAGCAGCACCCCCGGGACAGATCAAGAGACCCAGTACTTC. This chain connects TRBV7-9 to TRBJ2-5; TRBD1 agrees at 7 bases. CDR3 length: 15 residues. In germline, CDR1 is SEHNR, CDR2 FQNEAQ (reference sequence). The V and J ends lost 5 bases and 2 bases, in that order; junction bases with no gene match: 8.

This clonotype came up once. The rearrangement links TRBV5-4 to TRBJ2-7; 10 bases map to TRBD2. The CDR3 covers 17 residues. CDR1 is SGHNT and CDR2 is YYREEE in the germline V gene (reference sequence). J was trimmed by 2 bases and V by 0 bases; bases with no gene match: 8. CDR3 in amino acids: CASSLGLAGGNTYEQYF. CDR3 coding DNA: TGTGCCAGCAGCTTGGGGTTAGCGGGAGGTAATACCTACGAGCAGTACTTC. Full variable domain (outside the CDR3, taken from reference TRBV5-4 and TRBJ2-7): ETGVTQSPTHLIKTRGQQVTLRCSSQSGHNTVSWYQQALGQGPQFIFQYYREEENGRGNFPPRFSGLQFPNYSSELNVNALELDDSALYLCASSLGLAGGNTYEQYFGPGTRLTVT.

This clonotype appeared a few times. The gene calls are TRBV2 and TRBJ2-3, with D maybe TRBD1 (5 bases). Trimming shortened V by 8 bases and J by 0 bases, and 18 bases separated the two germline ends. The CDR3 contains 16 residues. Germline values: CDR1 SNHLY, CDR2 FYNNEI. CDR3 bases: TGTGCCAGCCCGCTAATTGGGGCACCTAGCACAGATACGCAGTATTTT. It yields the protein CASPLIGAPSTDTQYF.

The table lists this clonotype with a few counts. V usage is TRBV9 and J usage is TRBJ2-7; D could derive from TRBD1 or TRBD2 (5 bases each). The CDR3 is made up of 15 amino acids. Germline V gives CDR1 SGDLS, CDR2 YYNGEE. The germline V and J ends were trimmed by 2 bases and 2 bases, with 14 bases remaining between them. CDR3 sequence (DNA): TGTGCCAGCAGCGTTCTAGGGACGGAAACCTACGAGCAGTACTTC. Its translation is CASSVLGTETYEQYF. Full variable domain (outside the CDR3, taken from reference TRBV9 and TRBJ2-7): DSGVTQTPKHLITATGQRVTLRCSPRSGDLSVYWYQQSLDQGLQFLIQYYNGEERAKGNILERFSAQQFPDLHSELNLSSLELGDSALYFCASSVLGTETYEQYFGPGTRLTVT.

The chain has TRBV7-8 and TRBJ1-4, with unresolved D. This CDR3 spans 11 amino acids. V lost 8 bases and J 10 bases, leaving 11 bases between the germline ends. The germline V gene has CDR1 SGHVS and CDR2 FQNEAQ. The CDR3 loop reads CASSPSTKLFF. The CDR3 nucleotides are TGTGCCAGCTCTCCGTCTACAAAACTGTTTTTT.

This clonotype was detected a few times. The rearrangement uses TRBV7-6 and TRBJ2-5; D unclear. Trimming cost V 7 bases and J 5 bases, with 8 bases left between them. The germline CDR1 and CDR2 sequences are SGHVS and FNYEAQ. This CDR3 region has 11 residues. CDR3 in amino acids: CASKNAETQYF. In nucleotides, the CDR3 is TGTGCCAGCAAAAACGCGGAGACCCAGTACTTC.

This clonotype was detected only once. The chain joins TRBV9 to TRBJ2-3, with D maybe TRBD2 (5 bases). The CDR3 runs 16 residues. Germline V gene data show CDR1 as SGDLS and CDR2 as YYNGEE. Between the trimmed V and J ends, which lost 0 bases and 0 bases, there was a span of 11 bases. CDR3 amino acids: CASSVEGGSSTDTQYF. CDR3 DNA sequence: TGTGCCAGCAGCGTAGAAGGCGGGTCAAGCACAGATACGCAGTATTTT. Using reference TRBV9 and TRBJ2-3 for the parts outside the CDR3, the full variable domain is DSGVTQTPKHLITATGQRVTLRCSPRSGDLSVYWYQQSLDQGLQFLIQYYNGEERAKGNILERFSAQQFPDLHSELNLSSLELGDSALYFCASSVEGGSSTDTQYFGPGTRLTVL.

The chain is built from TRBV6-5 and TRBJ1-1; a possible D gene is TRBD1 (5 bases). The CDR3 spans 14 residues. The V gene lost 7 bases and the J gene lost 6 bases, with 18 bases spanning the gap. The germline V gene encodes CDR1 MNHEY and CDR2 SVGAGI. Here the CDR3 DNA reads TGTGCCAGCATAACGATTACAGGAGTCCCTGAAGCTTTCTTT. It is translated as CASITITGVPEAFF.

In this sample, this clonotype turned up a few times. This rearrangement joins TRBV5-5 to TRBJ2-1; TRBD1 agrees at 9 bases. Germline lookup yields CDR1 SGHKS and CDR2 YYEKEE (reference sequence). The CDR3 contains 15 residues. J gave up 5 bases and V 1 base, and 4 bases lay outside the gene matches. The CDR3 DNA reads TGTGCCAGCAGCTTGTATGGGACAGGGAACAATGAGCAGTTCTTC. This sequence encodes CASSLYGTGNNEQFF.

The chain combines TRBV7-8 with TRBJ1-2; the match to TRBD1 covers 7 bases. The germline V gene has CDR1 SGHVS and CDR2 FQNEAQ. V lost 5 bases and J lost 3; bases outside the gene matches: 9. The CDR3 consists of 15 residues. The CDR3 spells CASSPGQEQDYGYTF. CDR3 DNA sequence: TGTGCCAGCAGCCCCGGACAGGAGCAGGACTATGGCTACACCTTC.